Below, 29 T cell receptor beta chains from the same sample are listed, as sequenced in a study of OX40 agonist ivuxolimab in advanced cancers. The data were produced by immunoSEQ multiplex PCR, yet TCRdb's version contains in-frame clones alone and is incomplete. The data contain around 110,000 clones, 85% to 95% of them seen just once; the ten biggest clones take up 0.15% to 0.17%. Sample: CD4+ or CD8+ T cells sorted from blood, taken in a trial of the OX40 agonist ivuxolimab. Every receptor here comes from an adult with an advanced solid tumor such as melanoma, head and neck, liver or kidney cancer.

The chain links TRBV27 to TRBJ1-1, with 10 positions matching TRBD1. Germline V gene sequence: CDR1 MNHEY, CDR2 SMNVEV (reference sequence). V shed 6 bases, J shed 2 bases, and the junction held 9 bases outside the gene matches. This CDR3 has 16 residues. CDR3 sequence (DNA): TGTGCCAGCAGCCGACAGGGGGCAAATGGAAACACTGAAGCTTTCTTT. This sequence encodes CASSRQGANGNTEAFF.

This chain connects TRBV28 to TRBJ2-1; D is uncertain. Germline CDR1 reads MDHEN; CDR2 reads SYDVKM. CDR3 length: 15 amino acids. Trimming pared 5 bases from V and 0 bases from J, leaving 11 bases between. Written as DNA, the CDR3 is TGTGCCAGCAGTATTATCAGGTCCTCCTACAATGAGCAGTTCTTC. Its protein is CASSIIRSSYNEQFF.

The chain has TRBV29-1 and TRBJ2-7, with D possibly being TRBD1 or TRBD2 (6 bases each). V shed 2 bases and J shed 0 bases, with 17 bases lying between them. Germline V lookup: CDR1 SQVTM, CDR2 ANQGSEA. The CDR3 contains 16 residues. As DNA, the CDR3 is TGCAGCGTTGAAAAAGGGGGAGGACTCCACTCCTACGAGCAGTACTTC. This translates into CSVEKGGGLHSYEQYF.

This clone has only one observation. This chain joins TRBV19 and TRBJ1-4, with 7 nucleotides matching TRBD1. Germline CDR1 is LNHDA and CDR2 is SQIVND (reference sequence). This CDR3 contains 15 residues. The ends lost 9 bases at V and 4 bases at J; junction bases unmatched: 11. The CDR3 sequence: CASGAEGAGNEKLFF. In nucleotides, the CDR3 is TGTGCCAGCGGGGCGGAGGGGGCTGGTAATGAAAAACTGTTTTTT.

This rearrangement joins TRBV28 to TRBJ2-7; 10 bases agree with TRBD1. The CDR3 covers 15 residues. CDR1 and CDR2 from the germline V gene are MDHEN and SYDVKM. The V and J ends lost 3 bases and 5 bases, in that order; junction bases with no gene match: 7. Written as DNA, the CDR3 is TGTGCCAGCAGTTTCCTGGGACAGGGGAAAAACGAGCAGTACTTC. It yields the protein CASSFLGQGKNEQYF.

The V call is TRBV6-5, the J call TRBJ2-7; tentative D call: TRBD1 (6 bases). V gave up 2 bases and J gave up 1 base, with 6 bases separating them. The CDR3 is made up of 13 amino acids. CDR1 MNHEY and CDR2 SVGAGI come from the germline V gene. The CDR3, as DNA: TGTGCCAGCAGTTACGACAGGTCCTACGAGCAGTACTTC. Protein: CASSYDRSYEQYF.

V and J are TRBV5-5 and TRBJ2-5; D unresolved. Germline CDR1 reads SGHKS; CDR2 reads YYEKEE (reference sequence). The CDR3 covers 13 residues. The V gene lost 2 bases and the J gene lost 1 base, with 6 bases spanning the gap. CDR3 amino acids: CASSFVGQETQYF. In DNA, the CDR3 is TGTGCCAGCAGCTTTGTAGGCCAAGAGACCCAGTACTTC.

This sequence joins TRBV28 and TRBJ2-6; no reliable D call. The CDR3 sequence is 13 residues long. Trimming removed 10 bases from V and 0 bases from J, with 7 bases in between. Germline lookup yields CDR1 MDHEN and CDR2 SYDVKM. DNA of the CDR3: TGTGCCACTTCCCTCTCTGGGGCCAACGTCCTGACTTTC. Its translation: CATSLSGANVLTF.

The J gene is TRBJ2-7, the V gene TRBV28, with D unclear. Germline V gene sequence: CDR1 MDHEN, CDR2 SYDVKM. There are 11 residues in the CDR3. V lost 7 bases and J 2 bases, leaving 6 bases between the germline ends. The chain's CDR3 is CASTHTYEQYF. CDR3 in DNA: TGTGCCAGCACCCACACCTACGAGCAGTACTTC.

V usage is TRBV2 and J usage is TRBJ2-3; 7 bases map to TRBD2. The junction had 4 bases not matched to a gene; V was cut back by 7 bases and J by 0 bases. Germline lookup yields CDR1 SNHLY and CDR2 FYNNEI. The CDR3 is 14 amino acids. CDR3 DNA sequence: TGTGCCAGCACGGTAGCGGGTAGCACAGATACGCAGTATTTT. It yields the protein CASTVAGSTDTQYF.

The CDR3 here is CASSPPGQSNQPQHF. In DNA, the CDR3 is TGTGCCAGCTCACCTCCGGGACAGAGCAATCAGCCCCAGCATTTT. This chain joins TRBV18 and TRBJ1-5; 7 bases map to TRBD1. The CDR3 consists of 15 residues. Germline values: CDR1 KGHSH, CDR2 LQKENI. V gave up 3 bases and J gave up 1 base; unmatched junction bases: 3. The whole variable domain, filled in from reference TRBV18 and TRBJ1-5, reads NAGVMQNPRHLVRRRGQEARLRCSPMKGHSHVYWYRQLPEEGLKFMVYLQKENIIDESGMPKERFSAEFPKEGPSILRIQQVVRGDSAAYFCASSPPGQSNQPQHFGDGTRLSIL.

This rearrangement joins TRBV14 to TRBJ2-2; the D is unclear. The length of the CDR3 is 13 residues. The V end lost 2 bases, the J end lost 5 bases, and 6 bases lay between the germline ends. Germline V CDR1 and CDR2: SGHDN, FVKESK. DNA of the CDR3: TGTGCCAGCAGCCAACAGACGACCGGGGAGCTGTTTTTT. This sequence encodes CASSQQTTGELFF.

This sequence joins TRBV11-1 and TRBJ2-5, with TRBD1 matching over 7 bases. The V gene end was trimmed by 5 bases and the J gene end by 3 bases; junction bases not matched to a gene: 3. The CDR3 runs to 13 residues. Germline V gene data show CDR1 as SGHAT and CDR2 as FQDESV (reference sequence). The CDR3 region is CASSRDRKETQYF. DNA for the CDR3: TGTGCCAGCAGCCGGGACAGAAAAGAGACCCAGTACTTC.

The rearrangement joins TRBV6-6 to TRBJ1-1, with 7 positions matching TRBD1. The germline gives CDR1 MNHNY, CDR2 SVGAGI (reference sequence). V was clipped by 5 bases and J by 8 bases; unmatched bases: 8. The CDR3 has 13 amino acids. The CDR3 coding sequence is TGTGCCAGCAGTCCGACCGGGACAGTCGAAGCTTTCTTT. The encoded protein is CASSPTGTVEAFF.

V gene TRBV11-2 combines with J gene TRBJ1-1; perhaps TRBD1 as D (6 bases). Deletions cut 0 bases from V and 7 bases from J, with 9 bases between. This CDR3 contains 13 residues. In germline, CDR1 is SGHAT, CDR2 FQNNGV. DNA of the CDR3: TGTGCCAGCAGCTTAGAACGGACAGTTGAAGCTTTCTTT. Amino acids: CASSLERTVEAFF.

The genes are TRBV11-2 and TRBJ2-1; maybe TRBD2 (5 bases). The CDR3 has 14 amino acids. Germline V gene data show CDR1 as SGHAT and CDR2 as FQNNGV. The V and J ends lost 3 bases and 7 bases respectively, with 13 bases between them. This chain's CDR3 is CASSFSTTGNEQFF. CDR3 coding DNA: TGTGCCAGCAGCTTCAGCACCACGGGGAATGAGCAGTTCTTC. Full variable domain (rest looked up from reference TRBV11-2 and TRBJ2-1): EAGVAQSPRYKIIEKRQSVAFWCNPISGHATLYWYQQILGQGPKLLIQFQNNGVVDDSQLPKDRFSAERLKGVDSTLKIQPAKLEDSAVYLCASSFSTTGNEQFFGPGTRLTVL.

The chain employs TRBV27 and TRBJ1-2; a possible D gene is TRBD1 (5 bases). Germline V gene data show CDR1 as MNHEY and CDR2 as SMNVEV (reference sequence). The CDR3 has 13 residues. The germline V and J ends were trimmed by 2 bases and 2 bases, with 6 bases remaining between them. The CDR3 DNA follows: TGTGCCAGCAGTTTAGACAGAAACTATGGCTACACCTTC. Amino acid sequence: CASSLDRNYGYTF.

The genes are TRBV5-4 and TRBJ1-4, with TRBD1 identical over 11 bases. The CDR3 extends over 15 amino acids. The germline gives CDR1 SGHNT, CDR2 YYREEE (reference sequence). Germline trimming cut 0 bases from V and 7 bases from J; bases unmatched to any gene: 2. CDR3 coding DNA: TGTGCCAGCAGCTTGGGTGGGACAGGGGGTGAAAAACTGTTTTTT. Protein: CASSLGGTGGEKLFF.

This chain joins TRBV14 and TRBJ2-1; 7 bases align to TRBD2. Trimming removed 0 bases from V and 4 bases from J; junction bases left unmatched: 9. Per germline, CDR1 SGHDN and CDR2 FVKESK. CDR3 length: 17 amino acids. The CDR3 coding sequence is TGTGCCAGCAGCCAAGATACCAGCGGGATCGTTTACAATGAGCAGTTCTTC. The encoded protein is CASSQDTSGIVYNEQFF.

The V call is TRBV28, the J call TRBJ2-1; the match to TRBD2 covers 13 bases. Germline loops: CDR1 MDHEN, CDR2 SYDVKM. Trimming cost V 1 base and J 9 bases; bases outside gene matches: 6. The CDR3 sequence is 16 residues long. CDR3 sequence reads: CASSLFGLAGVGEQFF. The CDR3 bases are TGTGCCAGCAGTTTATTTGGACTAGCGGGGGTCGGTGAGCAGTTCTTC.

The V gene is TRBV28, the J gene TRBJ1-2; tentatively, D is TRBD1 (5 bases). The CDR3 consists of 15 residues. The germline V gene encodes CDR1 MDHEN and CDR2 SYDVKM. V shed 3 bases and J shed 2 bases, with 13 bases lying between them. For the CDR3, the DNA is TGTGCCAGCAGTTTCCCGGGGGGGGTGAACTATGGCTACACCTTC. Protein sequence: CASSFPGGVNYGYTF.

This sequence joins TRBV19 and TRBJ2-1; tentatively, D is TRBD2 (5 bases). Germline V gene sequence: CDR1 LNHDA, CDR2 SQIVND (reference sequence). Trimming took off 4 bases at V and 5 bases at J, with 12 bases between the two ends. The CDR3 has 14 residues. The CDR3 nucleotides read TGTGCCAGTAGTACGAGAGGACTCGACAATGAGCAGTTCTTC. Amino acid sequence: CASSTRGLDNEQFF.

The chain employs TRBV2 and TRBJ2-4, with D perhaps matching TRBD1 or TRBD2 (6 bases each). V dropped 2 bases and J dropped 4 bases, with 12 bases sitting between them. The CDR3 length is 15 residues. CDR1 SNHLY and CDR2 FYNNEI come from the germline V gene. The CDR3 region is CASSENRGLKNIQYF. The CDR3 DNA sequence: TGTGCCAGCAGTGAAAATCGGGGGCTAAAAAACATTCAGTACTTC.

The V call is TRBV7-2, the J call TRBJ2-7; 12 bases match TRBD2. The length of the CDR3 is 15 residues. The V gene's germline CDR1 is SGHTA and CDR2 FQGNSA. V was clipped by 4 bases and J by 5 bases; unmatched bases: 6. The CDR3 bases are TGTGCCAGCAGCTCTCCGGGACTAGCGGGCGACGAGCAGTACTTC. Translation: CASSSPGLAGDEQYF. Full variable domain (rest looked up from reference TRBV7-2 and TRBJ2-7): GAGVSQSPSNKVTEKGKDVELRCDPISGHTALYWYRQSLGQGLEFLIYFQGNSAPDKSGLPSDRFSAERTGGSVSTLTIQRTQQEDSAVYLCASSSPGLAGDEQYFGPGTRLTVT.

The chain carries TRBV7-2 and TRBJ1-2; a possible D gene is TRBD1 (5 bases). This CDR3 is 13 amino acids long. Trimming left V 1 base short and J 5 bases short, with 8 bases between. Germline-derived CDR1 and CDR2 are SGHTA and FQGNSA. CDR3 nucleotides: TGTGCCAGCAGCTTAGGGACACATTATGGCTACACCTTC. Its translation: CASSLGTHYGYTF.

V is TRBV28 and J is TRBJ1-4, with 10 bases matching TRBD1. Trimming removed 6 bases from V and 5 bases from J; junction bases left unmatched: 0. Per germline, CDR1 MDHEN and CDR2 SYDVKM. This CDR3 comprises 13 residues. CDR3 sequence (DNA): TGTGCCAGCAGGACAGGGGGCAATGAAAAACTGTTTTTT. Protein product: CASRTGGNEKLFF.

V gene TRBV5-4 combines with J gene TRBJ2-5, with D possibly matching TRBD2 (6 bases). This CDR3 is built from 14 residues. V was cut by 3 bases and J by 4 bases, with 13 bases left in between. The germline CDR1 and CDR2 sequences are SGHNT and YYREEE (reference sequence). The CDR3 nucleotides read TGTGCCAGCAGCTACCCGGGAGAACCAGAGACCCAGTACTTC. The encoded protein is CASSYPGEPETQYF.

This sequence joins TRBV28 and TRBJ2-7; D not resolved. The CDR3 loop spans 12 amino acids. V dropped 4 bases and J dropped 6 bases, with 10 bases sitting between them. Looked up from germline, CDR1 is MDHEN and CDR2 is SYDVKM. CDR3 sequence: CASSSRGAEQYF. Here the CDR3 DNA reads TGTGCCAGCAGTTCCCGTGGTGCCGAGCAGTACTTC.

The chain has TRBV19 and TRBJ2-1, with TRBD2 identical over 11 bases. Losses at the gene ends were 4 bases for V and 8 bases for J; bases not matched to a gene: 13. The V gene's germline CDR1 is LNHDA and CDR2 SQIVND (reference sequence). CDR3 size: 17 residues. Written as DNA, the CDR3 is TGTGCCAGTAGTACCCTAGCGGGGGGTGTAAGGGAGGATGAGCAGTTCTTC. Amino acids: CASSTLAGGVREDEQFF.